These 2 T cell receptor beta chains were sequenced from one sample in a study of shared clonotypes between healthy human individuals. Using immunoSEQ multiplex PCR, the repertoire was profiled, and TCRdb retains in-frame clones only, with some absent. The table records roughly 2 million clones, 85% to 95% of them present only once. Sequencing was done on a sample of naive CD4+ T cells sorted from blood. Subset here: CD45RA+ positively selected. These receptors came from a man in his late teens or twenties in good health.

This chain connects TRBV6-4 to TRBJ1-5, with 9 bases matching TRBD1. Losses at the gene ends were 5 bases for V and 1 base for J; bases not matched to a gene: 15. Germline CDR1 reads MRHNA; CDR2 reads SNTAGT. The CDR3 extends over 19 amino acids. The CDR3 DNA reads as TGTGCCAGCAGTCTAAAAAGGGACAGGGCATTAGGCAGCAATCAGCCCCAGCATTTT. It translates to CASSLKRDRALGSNQPQHF.

The chain is built from TRBV5-4 and TRBJ1-1; 11 nucleotides align to TRBD1. The CDR3 contains 15 residues. CDR1 is SGHNT and CDR2 is YYREEE in the germline V gene (reference sequence). With 3 bases clipped from V and 6 bases from J, the junction kept 7 bases outside the gene matches. The CDR3 bases are TGTGCCAGCAGCTGGGACAGGGGGGATTCCGCTGAAGCTTTCTTT. Translating gives CASSWDRGDSAEAFF.